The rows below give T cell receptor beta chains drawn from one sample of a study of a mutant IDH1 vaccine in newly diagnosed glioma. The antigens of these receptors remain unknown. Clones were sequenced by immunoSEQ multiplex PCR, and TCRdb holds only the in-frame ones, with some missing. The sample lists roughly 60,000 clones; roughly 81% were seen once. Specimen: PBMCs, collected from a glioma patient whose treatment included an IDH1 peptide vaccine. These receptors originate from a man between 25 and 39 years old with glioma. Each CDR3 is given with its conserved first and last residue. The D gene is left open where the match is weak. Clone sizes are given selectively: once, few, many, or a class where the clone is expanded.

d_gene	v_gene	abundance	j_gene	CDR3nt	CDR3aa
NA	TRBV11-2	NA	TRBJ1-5	TGTGCCAGCAGCTTGCAAAGCAATCAGCCCCAGCATTTT	CASSLQSNQPQHF
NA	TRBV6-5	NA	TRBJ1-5	TGTGCCAGCAGTACCCGGCAGGGCTTAAATCAGCCCCAGCATTTT	CASSTRQGLNQPQHF
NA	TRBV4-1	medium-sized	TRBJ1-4	TGCGCCAGCAGCCAATGGGGCCCTCCAGCAACTAATGAAAAACTGTTTTTT	CASSQWGPPATNEKLFF
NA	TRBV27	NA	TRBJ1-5	TGTGCCAGCAGTTTATCGACGCATCAGCCCCAGCATTTT	CASSLSTHQPQHF
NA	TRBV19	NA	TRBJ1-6	TGTGCCAGTAGCGCATACCGGGACCGCTATAATTCACCCCTCCACTTT	CASSAYRDRYNSPLHF
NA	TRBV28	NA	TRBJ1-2	TGTGCCAGCAGTCCCCAGGGCTACTATGGCTACACCTTC	CASSPQGYYGYTF
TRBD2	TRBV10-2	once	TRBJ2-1	TGCGCCAGCGTCGGGGTAGCGGGGTACAATGAGCAGTTCTTC	CASVGVAGYNEQFF
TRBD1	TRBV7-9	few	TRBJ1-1	TGTGCCAGCAGCTTCAGGACAGGGTGGGACACTGAAGCTTTCTTT	CASSFRTGWDTEAFF
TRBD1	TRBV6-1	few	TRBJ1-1	TGTGCCAGCAGTGAGGGACAGGAAAGGGCTGAAGCTTTCTTT	CASSEGQERAEAFF
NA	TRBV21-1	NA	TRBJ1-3	TGTGCCAGCAGCAAACCGGGACAGAGTCACTCTGGAAACACCATATATTTT	CASSKPGQSHSGNTIYF
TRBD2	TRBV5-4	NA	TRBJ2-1	TGTGCCAGCAGCCCCGGGGAGGGGTCCTACAATGAGCAGTTCTTC	CASSPGEGSYNEQFF
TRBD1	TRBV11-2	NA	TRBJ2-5	TGTGCCAGCAGCACTCTAGACAGGGGCCAAGAGACCCAGTACTTC	CASSTLDRGQETQYF
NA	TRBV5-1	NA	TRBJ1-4	TGCGCCAGCAGCTTGATACCAGGGCTAAATGAAAAACTGTTTTTT	CASSLIPGLNEKLFF
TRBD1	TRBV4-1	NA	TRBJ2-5	TGCGCCAGCAGCTTCCGAACGGGGACAGGGACAGAGACCCAGTACTTC	CASSFRTGTGTETQYF
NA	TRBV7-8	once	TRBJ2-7	TGTGCCAGCAGCCCCTGGACGGCCACCTACGAGCAGTACTTC	CASSPWTATYEQYF
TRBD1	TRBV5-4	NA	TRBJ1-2	TGTGCCAGCAGAAGGGCGGGACAGGGGGAGTACTATGGCTACACCTTC	CASRRAGQGEYYGYTF
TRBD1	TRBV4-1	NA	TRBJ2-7	TGCGCCAGCAGCCAAGGCCCCACCAGGGGGCTTGAGCAGTACTTC	CASSQGPTRGLEQYF
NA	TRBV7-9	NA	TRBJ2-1	TGTGCCAGCAGCCCCGCGTCCTCCTACAATGAGCAGTTCTTC	CASSPASSYNEQFF
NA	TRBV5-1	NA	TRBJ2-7	TGCGCCAGCAGCTTGGTTATTGGGGTCGGCGAGCAGTACTTC	CASSLVIGVGEQYF
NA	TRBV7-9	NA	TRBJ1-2	TGTGCCAGCAGCCCCTCGAGCAGCTATGGCTACACCTTC	CASSPSSSYGYTF
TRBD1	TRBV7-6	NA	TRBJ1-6	TGTGCCACCTCGCAGGGGGCGGTGGATTCACCCCTCCACTTT	CATSQGAVDSPLHF
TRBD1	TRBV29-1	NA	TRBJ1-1	TGCAGCGTTGAAGATAATCCCCCAGGGGGCACTGAAGCTTTCTTT	CSVEDNPPGGTEAFF
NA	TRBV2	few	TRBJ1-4	TGTGCCAGCAGTGAAAGGGGCAGGGGTGGGGCAACTAATGAAAAACTGTTTTTT	CASSERGRGGATNEKLFF
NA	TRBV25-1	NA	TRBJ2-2	TGTGCCAGCAGAATGAGCACTAACACCGGGGAGCTGTTTTTT	CASRMSTNTGELFF